This T cell receptor beta chain was documented in a study of T cell responses to AZD1222 COVID-19 vaccine. Whole-study results and caveats: White British people made up most donors, females outnumbered males, and clonal diversity was possibly underestimated. The breadth and depth of Spike-specific TCRs increased once two AZD1222 doses had been given. Only a handful of AZD1222 recipients tested seropositive at baseline.

Only in-frame clones appear in the TCRdb table, and some are missing; sequencing was by immunoSEQ multiplex PCR. Here the sample spans fewer than 85,000 clones, around 90% being singletons. With respect to this clone: Its matching antigen is unknown.

The CDR3 spans 16 residues. The sequence came from an adult who received the AZD1222 COVID-19 vaccine. This material consisted of peripheral blood, taken 28 days after the second AZD1222 dose. The chain couples TRBV21-1 to TRBJ2-7; TRBD1 was called by the table and not checked on the DNA. TRBV21-1 is reported as a pseudogene. Here the CDR3 DNA reads TGTGCCAGCAGCAAAGTGGGGGCGGAAGCCCCCTACGAGCAGTACTTC. Amino acid sequence: CASSKVGAEAPYEQYF.